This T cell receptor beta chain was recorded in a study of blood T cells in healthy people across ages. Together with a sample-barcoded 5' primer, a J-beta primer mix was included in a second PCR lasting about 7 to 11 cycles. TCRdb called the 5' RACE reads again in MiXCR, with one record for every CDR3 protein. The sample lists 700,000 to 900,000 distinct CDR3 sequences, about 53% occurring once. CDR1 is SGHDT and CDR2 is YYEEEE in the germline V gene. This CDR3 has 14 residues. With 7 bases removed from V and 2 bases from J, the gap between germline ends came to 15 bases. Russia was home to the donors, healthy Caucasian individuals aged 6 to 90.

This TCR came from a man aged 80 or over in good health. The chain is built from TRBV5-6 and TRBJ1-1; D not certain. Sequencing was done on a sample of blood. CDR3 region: CASSRTLANTEAFF. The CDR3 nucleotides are TGTGCCAGCTCCCGGACTTTGGCAAACACTGAAGCTTTCTTT.